The rows below give T cell receptor beta chains drawn from one sample of a study of blood T cell repertoires in COVID-19. Here immunoSEQ multiplex PCR was the method, and the copy in TCRdb shows in-frame clones only, minus some. Of 200,000 to 250,000 clones in the sample, 85% to 90% are singletons; the top ten hold roughly 3%. Sequencing input: peripheral blood. These receptors all come from a man aged 25-40 years with COVID-19, enrolled during active disease. The CDR3 runs from the conserved cysteine through the conserved F or W. The order of the fields is clone size, D gene, V gene, J gene, CDR3 length, CDR3 DNA, CDR3 protein. D genes are given only for firm matches. The size field is filled for only some rows; it gives once, few, many or a size class.

.	.	TRBV4-3	TRBJ1-2	16	TGCGCCAGCAGCCAAGATAGTGCCAGGGGTAACTATGGCTACACCTTC	CASSQDSARGNYGYTF
.	TRBD1	TRBV6-2/TRBV6-3	TRBJ1-1	15	TGTGCCAGCAGTGCCCTGGGACAGACGGGTACTGAAGCTTTCTTT	CASSALGQTGTEAFF
.	.	TRBV7-9	TRBJ1-2	17	TGTGCCAGCAGCTTAGCGACTTCCAACAGGGATTACTATGGCTACACCTTC	CASSLATSNRDYYGYTF
.	.	TRBV16	TRBJ1-3	14	TGTGCCAGCAGGGAGGGATCTCCTTCAAACACCATATATTTT	CASREGSPSNTIYF
.	.	TRBV6-2/TRBV6-3	TRBJ1-5	15	TGTGCCAGCAGTTACTTCGGGGCAGGGGATCAGCCCCAGCATTTT	CASSYFGAGDQPQHF
.	.	TRBV11-3	TRBJ2-2	12	TGTGCCAGCAGCCCGGGCACCGGGGAGCTGTTTTTT	CASSPGTGELFF
.	.	TRBV6-6	TRBJ1-6	17	TGTGCCAGCAGCCGATCCCGGGGGGGCGCAGGGACTTCACCCCTCCACTTT	CASSRSRGGAGTSPLHF
.	.	TRBV27	TRBJ1-2	13	TGTGCCAGCAGGCGACAGGTTAACTATGGCTACACCTTC	CASRRQVNYGYTF
once	TRBD1	TRBV2	TRBJ1-2	14	TGTGCCAGCACTTCTGGGACAGGGAACTATGGCTACACCTTC	CASTSGTGNYGYTF
.	TRBD2	TRBV27	TRBJ2-7	16	TGTGCCAGCAGTTACCTATCAGGGACTACAGCCTACGAGCAGTACTTC	CASSYLSGTTAYEQYF
.	TRBD1	TRBV7-9	TRBJ1-2	15	TGTGCCAGCAGCCTGGGACAGGCACACTTCTATGGCTACACCTTC	CASSLGQAHFYGYTF
.	TRBD1	TRBV5-1	TRBJ1-1	13	TGCGCCACCAGGTTGACAGGGGTAACTGAAGCTTTCTTT	CATRLTGVTEAFF
.	.	TRBV7-9	TRBJ2-3	17	TGTGCCAGCAGCCGGCTAACGGGACAAACTAGCACAGATACGCAGTATTTT	CASSRLTGQTSTDTQYF
.	TRBD1	TRBV6-2/TRBV6-3	TRBJ1-2	14	TGTGCCAGCAGTTATGGGACAGGGGACTATGGCTACACCTTC	CASSYGTGDYGYTF
once	.	TRBV19	TRBJ1-2	14	TGTGCCAGCAAAATAGGAGAAGCAGTGCGGGGCTACACCTTC	CASKIGEAVRGYTF
.	.	TRBV19	TRBJ2-1	15	TGTGCCAGTAGTATAGTGGGGCTGACCTTCAATGAGCAGTTCTTC	CASSIVGLTFNEQFF
.	.	TRBV14	TRBJ1-2	12	TGTGCCAGCAGCCAGACTTCAAGGGGGATCTCCTTC	CASSQTSRGISF
.	.	TRBV2	TRBJ1-2	13	TGTGCCAGCCATCTTGACAGGCTCTATGGCTACACCTTC	CASHLDRLYGYTF
.	TRBD1	TRBV20-1	TRBJ1-2	15	TGCAGTGCTAGTCCTGCCGACAGGGCTGGGCATGGCTACACCTTC	CSASPADRAGHGYTF
.	.	TRBV27	TRBJ2-1	16	TGTGCCAGCAGTTTATGGAGCAGGGGCGTTAACAATGAGCAGTTCTTC	CASSLWSRGVNNEQFF
.	.	TRBV4-3	TRBJ2-7	15	TGCGCCAGCAGCCAGACAGAAAGGAGCTCCTACGAGCAGTACTTC	CASSQTERSSYEQYF
once	.	TRBV18	TRBJ2-3	16	TGTGCCAGCTCACCACTGGCGGGTCTCCGCACAGATACGCAGTATTTT	CASSPLAGLRTDTQYF
.	TRBD1	TRBV18	TRBJ2-7	13	TGTGCCAGCTCACAACGGGACAGCTACGAGCAGTACTTC	CASSQRDSYEQYF
.	.	TRBV7-2	TRBJ2-2	13	TGTGCCAGCAGCAAACAGAGCACCGGGGAGCTGTTTTTT	CASSKQSTGELFF
.	TRBD1	TRBV28	TRBJ2-7	19	TGTGCCAGCAGTCCGGCCGGGACAGGGGGCCGCGGGGTCTCTTACGAGCAGTACTTC	CASSPAGTGGRGVSYEQYF
.	.	TRBV7-2	TRBJ1-5	15	TGTGCCAGCAGCCTCTACCCCAATAGCAATCAGCCCCAGCATTTT	CASSLYPNSNQPQHF
.	TRBD1	TRBV28	TRBJ2-6	17	TGTGCCAGCAGTCTATTCTATGAGGGGACAGGGAGGCCTTACCTGACTTTC	CASSLFYEGTGRPYLTF
.	TRBD1	TRBV5-6	TRBJ2-1	15	TGTGCCAGCAGCTCACCGGGACAGGACTACAATGAGCAGTTCTTC	CASSSPGQDYNEQFF
.	TRBD1	TRBV2	TRBJ1-2	14	TGTGCCAGCATGGAGGAGACAGGGGAGTATGGCTACACCTTC	CASMEETGEYGYTF